The 26 T cell receptor beta chains below were found in one sample sequenced in a study of monozygotic twins with inflammatory bowel disease. From its re-call of the 5' RACE reads, TCRdb lists each CDR3 protein once, without DNA. The sample holds approximately 100,000 distinct CDR3 sequences. Material: blood. The receptors derive from a human donor with ulcerative colitis or Crohn's disease, or a healthy co-twin of an affected twin (not recorded which).

J is TRBJ2-3 and V is TRBV28; TCRdb selects TRBD1, and the lack of DNA leaves this call unchecked. The germline V gene encodes CDR1 MDHEN and CDR2 SYDVKM. The CDR3 is made up of 14 amino acids. This CDR3 is CASSYRDRVDTQYF.

The CDR3 region is CSARQGGGEKLFF. The gene calls are TRBV20-1 and TRBJ1-4; TCRdb's D call, TRBD1, is unchecked because there is no DNA. This CDR3 is built from 13 residues. Germline CDR1 reads DFQATT; CDR2 reads SNEGSKA (reference sequence).

CDR3 amino acids: CAISKGSGRPYNEQFF. The rearrangement links TRBV10-3 to TRBJ2-1; there is no DNA to check the TCRdb D call of TRBD2. The CDR3 is made up of 16 amino acids. Looked up from germline, CDR1 is ENHRY and CDR2 is SYGVKD.

The J gene is TRBJ1-3, the V gene TRBV6-2 or TRBV6-3. Germline V lookup: CDR1 MNHEY, CDR2 SVGEGT. CDR3 length equals 15 residues. CDR3: CASSSGLFSGNTIYF.

This chain uses TRBV20-1 with TRBJ2-3. The CDR3 is 14 residues long. Germline-derived CDR1 and CDR2 are DFQATT and SNEGSKA (reference sequence). The CDR3 here is CSAKVTARTDTQYF.

The CDR3 here is CASSSGGRAHNYGYTF. The chain has TRBV28 and TRBJ1-2; no DNA is available, so the TRBD1 call from TCRdb remains unchecked. The V gene's germline CDR1 is MDHEN and CDR2 SYDVKM. CDR3 length: 16 residues.

The V and J genes are TRBV20-1 and TRBJ2-1; TCRdb's D call of TRBD2 is untestable without DNA. Germline lookup yields CDR1 DFQATT and CDR2 SNEGSKA (reference sequence). CDR3 size: 16 residues. This CDR3 reads CSARVPGLAGYNEQFF.

This CDR3 is CASTPGERNTGELFF. The chain couples TRBV28 to TRBJ2-2; as DNA is missing, the TRBD1 call by TCRdb cannot be tested. Germline V gene sequence: CDR1 MDHEN, CDR2 SYDVKM. CDR3 length: 15 residues.

The chain combines TRBV12-3 or TRBV12-4 with TRBJ1-1. The CDR3 totals 13 residues. The CDR3: CASSFLVGSSAFF.

The chain employs TRBV15 and TRBJ1-2. The length of the CDR3 is 16 residues. The germline CDR1 and CDR2 sequences are LNHNV and YYDKDF (reference sequence). The CDR3 here is CATSSGGVLYDYGYTF.

The V gene is TRBV12-3 or TRBV12-4, the J gene TRBJ2-7. The CDR3 spans 13 residues. The CDR3 here is CASSFSSKGEQYF.

The V and J genes are TRBV12-3 or TRBV12-4 and TRBJ2-2; TCRdb outputs TRBD1, but without DNA this stays unchecked. The CDR3 has 14 amino acids. CDR3 sequence: CASRTGGSGGELFF.

The chain employs TRBV28 and TRBJ2-6; lacking DNA, the TRBD1 call made by TCRdb goes unchecked. This CDR3 spans 17 amino acids. Germline CDR1 MDHEN, CDR2 SYDVKM. This CDR3 reads CASSWSGAPSGANVLTF.

This chain joins TRBV20-1 and TRBJ1-6; no DNA is available, so the TRBD1 call from TCRdb remains unchecked. CDR3 size: 16 residues. Per the germline V gene, CDR1 is DFQATT and CDR2 is SNEGSKA (reference sequence). The CDR3 is CSARDSPDRGNSPLHF.

This rearrangement joins TRBV27 to TRBJ1-6; the D gene TCRdb calls, TRBD1, cannot be checked with no DNA. This CDR3 comprises 12 residues. Germline values: CDR1 MNHEY, CDR2 SMNVEV (reference sequence). CDR3 region: CASRGLGQRLYF.

The chain uses TRBV9 and TRBJ2-1. The CDR3 contains 13 residues. The germline V gene encodes CDR1 SGDLS and CDR2 YYNGEE. The CDR3 reads CASSVDQSNEQFF. Supplemented by reference TRBV9 and TRBJ2-1, the full variable domain reads DSGVTQTPKHLITATGQRVTLRCSPRSGDLSVYWYQQSLDQGLQFLIQYYNGEERAKGNILERFSAQQFPDLHSELNLSSLELGDSALYFCASSVDQSNEQFFGPGTRLTVL.

The chain employs TRBV9 and TRBJ2-3; TCRdb names TRBD1, which stays unverified in the absence of DNA. Germline V gives CDR1 SGDLS, CDR2 YYNGEE. The CDR3 consists of 18 residues. CDR3 sequence: CASSIADGRRISTDTQYF.

The CDR3 protein is CASSYTAGVYNEQFF. The V and J genes are TRBV6-2 or TRBV6-3 and TRBJ2-1; as DNA is missing, the TRBD1 call by TCRdb cannot be tested. The CDR3 sequence is 15 residues long. Germline V gene sequence: CDR1 MNHEY, CDR2 SVGEGT.

The rearrangement links TRBV7-6 to TRBJ2-7; TCRdb selects TRBD1, and the lack of DNA leaves this call unchecked. Germline V CDR1 and CDR2: SGHVS, FNYEAQ. The CDR3 is 16 amino acids. CDR3 residues: CASSLGTGEEDYEQYF. The whole variable domain, filled in from reference TRBV7-6 and TRBJ2-7, reads GAGVSQSPRYKVTKRGQDVALRCDPISGHVSLYWYRQALGQGPEFLTYFNYEAQQDKSGLPNDRFSAERPEGSISTLTIQRTEQRDSAMYRCASSLGTGEEDYEQYFGPGTRLTVT.

The chain carries TRBV12-3 or TRBV12-4 and TRBJ2-7; the D call from TCRdb, TRBD1, cannot be confirmed without DNA. The CDR3 length is 13 residues. This CDR3 is CASSWTGLYEQYF.

This sequence joins TRBV25-1 and TRBJ1-1; TCRdb's D call, TRBD1, is unchecked because there is no DNA. This CDR3 contains 11 residues. CDR1 and CDR2 (germline): MGHDK, SYGVNS. CDR3 loop: CASSVRTGAFF. The full variable domain, rest sourced from reference TRBV25-1 and TRBJ1-1, is EADIYQTPRYLVIGTGKKITLECSQTMGHDKMYWYQQDPGMELHLIHYSYGVNSTEKGDLSSESTVSRIRTEHFPLTLESARPSHTSQYLCASSVRTGAFFGQGTRLTVV.

The chain has TRBV27 and TRBJ1-2; TCRdb's D call, TRBD1, is unchecked because there is no DNA. This CDR3 spans 13 amino acids. Looked up from germline, CDR1 is MNHEY and CDR2 is SMNVEV (reference sequence). This CDR3 is CASSPHRTGPGAF.

The chain couples TRBV15 to TRBJ2-5; without DNA, the TCRdb call of TRBD1 cannot be checked. Germline V CDR1 and CDR2: LNHNV, YYDKDF (reference sequence). The CDR3 has 15 residues. The CDR3 reads CATSRDAGNGGTQYF.

V usage is TRBV18 and J usage is TRBJ2-1; TCRdb names TRBD1, which stays unverified in the absence of DNA. This CDR3 is 14 amino acids long. Germline V gene sequence: CDR1 KGHSH, CDR2 LQKENI. The CDR3 reads CASSPRTGGPEQFF.

The rearrangement links TRBV28 to TRBJ2-5; TCRdb's D gene call, TRBD1, goes unchecked for lack of DNA. Looked up from germline, CDR1 is MDHEN and CDR2 is SYDVKM. This CDR3 is built from 15 residues. The CDR3 loop reads CASSFIQGAGETQYF.

The chain employs TRBV27 and TRBJ1-2; TCRdb picks TRBD1, but there is no DNA to check that call. Germline CDR1 MNHEY, CDR2 SMNVEV (reference sequence). This CDR3 is built from 14 residues. The CDR3 loop reads CASSLDGMNYGYTF.